The next 6 T cell receptor beta chains were all read from a single sample in a study of T cell repertoires in cytomegalovirus infection. TCRdb fed the reads into MiXCR, producing one record per CDR3 protein. In the table there are approximately 750,000 distinct CDR3 sequences, roughly 35% of which are singletons. Source material: PBMCs. The source is a human donor in good health (CMV status not recorded). Some clones in this sample may be carry-over from other donors' samples.

This chain connects TRBV28 to TRBJ1-5; tentatively, D is TRBD1 (6 bases). The germline V and J ends were trimmed by 3 bases and 4 bases, with 16 bases remaining between them. The CDR3 has 16 residues. From germline, CDR1 is MDHEN and CDR2 SYDVKM. In DNA form, the CDR3 reads TGTGCCAGCAGTTTTTCGGGGGGCGCGTGGAATCAGCCCCAGCATTTT. This codes for CASSFSGGAWNQPQHF.

The chain couples TRBV13 to TRBJ2-1, with 7 nucleotides matching TRBD2. V shed 2 bases and J 6 bases; nucleotides not matched to a gene: 10. CDR3 length: 16 residues. Germline CDR1 PRHDT, CDR2 FYEKMQ (reference sequence). CDR3 region: CASSLQGGSTFNEQFF. Written as DNA, the CDR3 is TGTGCCAGCAGCTTACAAGGCGGGAGTACTTTCAATGAGCAGTTCTTC.

This clonotype was detected only a few times. This chain joins TRBV18 and TRBJ2-2; 8 bases are shared with TRBD1. From germline, CDR1 is KGHSH and CDR2 LQKENI. This CDR3 is 15 amino acids long. Losses at the gene ends were 1 base for V and 4 bases for J; bases not matched to a gene: 2. The CDR3 here is CASSPRDRRTGELFF. The CDR3 nucleotides are TGTGCCAGCTCACCACGGGACAGGCGCACCGGGGAGCTGTTTTTT. The full variable domain, completed using reference TRBV18 and TRBJ2-2, is NAGVMQNPRHLVRRRGQEARLRCSPMKGHSHVYWYRQLPEEGLKFMVYLQKENIIDESGMPKERFSAEFPKEGPSILRIQQVVRGDSAAYFCASSPRDRRTGELFFGEGSRLTVL.

With regard to this clonotype: One end of the junction fails to match germline, which may point to a read error. This rearrangement joins TRBV7-2 to TRBJ1-1, with D perhaps TRBD1 (5 bases). The CDR3 is made up of 15 amino acids. Germline V gene sequence: CDR1 SGHTA, CDR2 FQGNSA. CDR3 nucleotides: TGTGCCAGCAGCCGAGGCCTGTGGGGGTCCACTGAAGCTTTATTT. As protein: CASSRGLWGSTEALF.

The rearrangement links TRBV7-9 to TRBJ2-1; no definite D call. Between the trimmed V and J ends, which lost 7 bases and 8 bases, there was a span of 18 bases. The CDR3 has 14 residues. The germline V gene encodes CDR1 SEHNR and CDR2 FQNEAQ (reference sequence). The CDR3 DNA reads as TGTGCCAGCACCCCTAGGGCGGCCTTTGATGAGCAGTTCTTC. This codes for CASTPRAAFDEQFF. Complete variable domain (other parts from reference TRBV7-9 and TRBJ2-1): DTGVSQNPRHKITKRGQNVTFRCDPISEHNRLYWYRQTLGQGPEFLTYFQNEAQLEKSRLLSDRFSAERPKGSFSTLEIQRTEQGDSAMYLCASTPRAAFDEQFFGPGTRLTVL.

This clonotype was detected ten times or more. The chain joins TRBV7-2 to TRBJ1-3; no firm D call. The germline V gene encodes CDR1 SGHTA and CDR2 FQGNSA. The V end was cut by 5 bases, the J end by 6 bases, with 20 bases between. The CDR3 extends over 16 amino acids. CDR3 DNA sequence: TGTGCCAGCAGCCTCCGCGTTGCGGGATGGGAAAACACCATATATTTT. Amino acids: CASSLRVAGWENTIYF. Supplemented by reference TRBV7-2 and TRBJ1-3, the full variable domain reads GAGVSQSPSNKVTEKGKDVELRCDPISGHTALYWYRQSLGQGLEFLIYFQGNSAPDKSGLPSDRFSAERTGGSVSTLTIQRTQQEDSAVYLCASSLRVAGWENTIYFGEGSWLTVV.